In its sample, the clone carrying this TCR beta chain was seen a few times. Antigen specificity is unknown. One entry per CDR3 protein results from TCRdb running MiXCR on the RT-PCR reads. The sample yields 490,000 or so distinct CDR3 sequences, approximately 7.1% seen once. This record comes from a study of response to subunit inactivated influenza vaccine. Findings of the study overall: New T cells are recruited in small numbers by each seasonal influenza vaccination, according to the authors' suggestion.

This receptor was identified in a man aged 45-69 years who received an inactivated influenza vaccine. The starting material was PBMCs from blood, obtained around 2 years after vaccination.

The chain's CDR3 is CASSQGVRALWGETQYF. CDR3 bases: TGTGCCAGCAGCCAAGGGGTCCGAGCCCTCTGGGGGGAGACCCAGTACTTC. The chain has TRBV4-2 and TRBJ2-5; tentatively, D is TRBD1 or TRBD2 (5 bases each). Germline CDR1 is LGHNA and CDR2 is YNFKEQ. Trimming cost V 1 base and J 5 bases, with 20 bases left between them. This CDR3 contains 17 residues.